These 25 T cell receptor beta chains came from one sample sequenced in a study of T cells in Graves' hyperthyroidism and ophthalmopathy (dated by TCRdb to the late 2010s). The library was generated by multiplex PCR. TCRdb lists the instrument as Illumina HiSeq 2000. The TCR beta CDR3 regions were amplified from the RNA transcripts. A first-round RT-PCR of the TCR CDR3 used the HTBI primer set with the Qiagen OneStep RT-PCR kit. TCRdb reprocessed the public reads (quality trimming at Q25 with fastp, clone calling with MiXCR) and kept in-frame beta chains. Each record represents a unique CDR3 protein, reported with the most common genes and DNA among its rows. The sample table records 650,000 to 800,000 distinct CDR3 sequences; less than 45% of these occur just once. Roughly 7.2% of the sample is held by the ten biggest clonotypes. The sample taken for sequencing was peripheral blood or thyroid tissue (not recorded which). Receptor source: an adult man with Graves' disease, either hyperthyroidism or ophthalmopathy (not recorded which).

This clonotype was counted many times. The V gene is TRBV7-2, the J gene TRBJ2-7, with 8 positions matching TRBD1. Germline trimming cut 5 bases from V and 2 bases from J; bases unmatched to any gene: 8. Germline V gene sequence: CDR1 SGHTA, CDR2 FQGNSA. This CDR3 comprises 15 residues. The CDR3 loop reads CASSPRQGPAYEQYF. CDR3 coding DNA: TGTGCCAGCAGCCCCCGACAGGGGCCAGCCTACGAGCAGTACTTC.

The V and J genes are TRBV7-8 and TRBJ2-7; 8 positions match TRBD1. After removal of 5 bases from V and 3 bases from J, the junction contained 3 bases not matched to a gene. In germline, CDR1 is SGHVS, CDR2 FQNEAQ. The CDR3 is 13 amino acids. Here the CDR3 reads CASSHGTGYEQYF. The CDR3 bases are TGTGCCAGCAGCCACGGGACAGGCTACGAGCAGTACTTC.

For this clonotype: The conserved phenylalanine or tryptophan normally closing the CDR3 is absent here, so this likely arose from a read error. The chain recombines TRBV5-1 with TRBJ1-1; 7 bases are a match to TRBD1. The V segment lost 4 bases and the J segment 5 bases; nucleotides outside the gene matches: 2. CDR1 and CDR2 from the germline V gene are SGHRS and YFSETQ. The CDR3 extends over 12 amino acids. The CDR3 DNA sequence: TGCGCCAGCAGCACGGGACAGACTGAAGCTTTCCTT. Translated, it gives CASSTGQTEAFL.

This chain links TRBV5-1 with TRBJ1-1, with D maybe TRBD1 (6 bases). The length of the CDR3 is 15 residues. Germline CDR1 is SGHRS and CDR2 is YFSETQ. V was pared by 4 bases and J by 1 base, with 14 bases between. CDR3 DNA: TGCGCCAGCAGCACCCGGACAGCAACGAACACTGAAGCTTTCTTT. This encodes CASSTRTATNTEAFF.

The sample holds many counts of this clonotype. J is TRBJ1-2 and V is TRBV6-5; D gene unclear. The CDR3 consists of 12 residues. Germline V gives CDR1 MNHEY, CDR2 SVGAGI. V dropped 5 bases and J dropped 2 bases, with 6 bases sitting between them. The CDR3 reads CASSDGNYGYTF. CDR3 nucleotide sequence: TGTGCCAGCAGTGACGGGAACTATGGCTACACCTTC.

This clonotype was observed a few times. The germline gene is not matched at one end of the junction; a read error may be the cause. The chain combines TRBV10-2 with TRBJ2-5; D not certain. Germline loops: CDR1 WSHSY, CDR2 SAAADI. The length of the CDR3 is 13 residues. CDR3 region: CASSSSPQETQYF. DNA of the CDR3: TGTGCCAGCAGTTCCAGCCCTCAAGAGACCCAGTACTTC.

The chain couples TRBV7-9 to TRBJ1-5, with D maybe TRBD1 (5 bases). This CDR3 contains 12 residues. V shed 5 bases and J shed 14 bases, with 16 bases lying between them. The germline CDR1 and CDR2 sequences are SEHNR and FQNEAQ (reference sequence). The chain's CDR3 is CASSLDSGWEHF. DNA of the CDR3: TGTGCCAGCAGCCTCGATTCAGGGTGGGAGCATTTT. The full variable domain, with the rest looked up from reference TRBV7-9 and TRBJ1-5, is DTGVSQNPRHKITKRGQNVTFRCDPISEHNRLYWYRQTLGQGPEFLTYFQNEAQLEKSRLLSDRFSAERPKGSFSTLEIQRTEQGDSAMYLCASSLDSGWEHFGDGTRLSIL.

This chain joins TRBV6-1 and TRBJ1-1; possible D gene TRBD1, 6 bases. The CDR3 is 14 amino acids. Trimming removed 5 bases at V and 0 bases at J, with 10 bases between. Germline V gives CDR1 MNHNS, CDR2 SASEGT. This chain's CDR3 is CASSMRGVNTEAFF. The CDR3 DNA follows: TGTGCCAGCAGTATGAGGGGGGTGAACACTGAAGCTTTCTTT.

The rearrangement uses TRBV2 and TRBJ1-6, with a weak D call TRBD1 (5 bases). The germline CDR1 and CDR2 sequences are SNHLY and FYNNEI. The ends were cut back, 5 bases at V and 4 bases at J, with 12 bases in the middle. This CDR3 region has 15 residues. CDR3 region: CASSYGGMYNSPLHF. The CDR3 nucleotides read TGTGCCAGCAGTTACGGGGGAATGTATAATTCACCCCTCCACTTT.

The chain is built from TRBV7-1 and TRBJ2-7, with a tentative D call TRBD2 (5 bases). TRBV7-1 is designated an ORF whose function remains uncertain. This CDR3 comprises 14 residues. The V end was cut by 3 bases, the J end by 6 bases, with 15 bases between. The CDR3 spells CASSSKGGRVEQYF. In DNA, the CDR3 is TGTGCCAGCAGCTCCAAGGGCGGGCGGGTCGAGCAGTACTTC.

The CDR3 reads CSVEGRDTYEQYF. The CDR3 DNA sequence: TGCAGCGTTGAAGGCCGGGACACCTACGAGCAGTACTTC. The chain uses TRBV29-1 and TRBJ2-7; possibly TRBD1 for D (6 bases). With 1 base removed from V and 2 bases from J, the gap between germline ends came to 9 bases. CDR1 and CDR2 (germline): SQVTM, ANQGSEA. This CDR3 has 13 residues.

In the case of this clonotype: One end of the junction fails to match germline, which may point to a read error. This sequence joins TRBV4-1 and TRBJ1-2; D is possibly TRBD1 (5 bases). The CDR3 has 12 residues. Per the germline V gene, CDR1 is MGHRA and CDR2 is YSYEKL. This CDR3 is CASSQAGGGHTF. CDR3 nucleotides: TGCGCCAGCAGCCAGGCCGGGGGTGGCCACACCTTC.

The chain carries TRBV29-1 and TRBJ2-7, with 9 bases fitting TRBD1. Per the germline V gene, CDR1 is SQVTM and CDR2 is ANQGSEA. This CDR3 region has 13 residues. V trimming: 8 bases; J trimming: 5 bases; junction bases outside the gene matches: 10. CDR3 nucleotide sequence: TGCAGCACTACGACAGGGGGTTCCCACGAGCAGTACTTC. Residues: CSTTTGGSHEQYF.

The V gene is TRBV7-8, the J gene TRBJ1-5, with 10 bases matching TRBD1. V lost 1 base to trimming and J lost 0 bases; unmatched junction nucleotides: 15. CDR3 size: 21 residues. The germline V gene has CDR1 SGHVS and CDR2 FQNEAQ. The CDR3 sequence is CASSLVSSGTGADYSNQPQHF. In DNA form, the CDR3 reads TGTGCCAGCAGCTTAGTTTCGTCCGGGACAGGGGCCGATTATAGCAATCAGCCCCAGCATTTT. Together with reference TRBV7-8 and TRBJ1-5, the CDR3 gives the full variable domain: GAGVSQSPRYKVAKRGQDVALRCDPISGHVSLFWYQQALGQGPEFLTYFQNEAQLDKSGLPSDRFFAERPEGSVSTLKIQRTQQEDSAVYLCASSLVSSGTGADYSNQPQHFGDGTRLSIL.

In the case of this clonotype: Compared with germline, one end of the junction differs, possibly owing to a read error. The chain uses TRBV6-5 and TRBJ2-7; 10 bases map to TRBD1. CDR3 size: 14 residues. Looked up from germline, CDR1 is MNHEY and CDR2 is SVGAGI. CDR3 sequence reads: CAISYGTGVGEQYF. CDR3 DNA sequence: TGTGCCATCAGTTACGGGACAGGGGTAGGCGAGCAGTACTTC.

There are many counts of this clonotype. The chain employs TRBV7-9 and TRBJ1-5; D is unclear. Trimming shortened V by 0 bases and J by 2 bases, and 11 bases separated the two germline ends. The CDR3 runs 16 residues. Germline lookup yields CDR1 SEHNR and CDR2 FQNEAQ (reference sequence). The CDR3 sequence is CASSLASGMGNQPQHF. CDR3 nucleotides: TGTGCCAGCAGCTTAGCTTCGGGAATGGGCAATCAGCCCCAGCATTTT. The whole variable domain, remainder taken from reference TRBV7-9 and TRBJ1-5, is DTGVSQNPRHKITKRGQNVTFRCDPISEHNRLYWYRQTLGQGPEFLTYFQNEAQLEKSRLLSDRFSAERPKGSFSTLEIQRTEQGDSAMYLCASSLASGMGNQPQHFGDGTRLSIL.

In its sample, this clonotype was seen a few times. V gene TRBV2 combines with J gene TRBJ2-7; D remains ambiguous. CDR1 is SNHLY, CDR2 FYNNEI, per germline. This CDR3 contains 13 residues. The V end was cut by 6 bases, the J end by 6 bases, with 15 bases between. Here the CDR3 DNA reads TGTGCCAGCAGCCGATCGACTTTGACCGAGCAGTACTTC. Residues: CASSRSTLTEQYF.

The chain joins TRBV29-1 to TRBJ1-2; maybe TRBD1 (6 bases). Germline V gene lookup returns CDR1 SQVTM and CDR2 ANQGSEA. This CDR3 contains 14 residues. V lost 3 bases and J 6 bases, leaving 17 bases between the germline ends. The CDR3 nucleotides are TGCAGCGTTGATGGTGGGTCGGGGGCAGATGGCTACACCTTC. It encodes CSVDGGSGADGYTF.

This clonotype was counted ten times or more. The chain joins TRBV7-2 to TRBJ1-4, with 7 bases aligning to TRBD1. V gave up 5 bases and J gave up 7 bases; unmatched junction bases: 4. CDR1 and CDR2 (germline): SGHTA, FQGNSA. This CDR3 is 13 amino acids long. This CDR3 reads CASSLGQFEKLFF. The DNA of the CDR3 is TGTGCCAGCAGCCTGGGACAGTTTGAAAAACTGTTTTTT.

Notes on this clonotype: This CDR3 fails to terminate in the conserved phenylalanine or tryptophan, so it likely reflects a read error. The genes are TRBV5-1 and TRBJ1-6; D is ambiguous. CDR1 and CDR2 (germline): SGHRS, YFSETQ. The length of the CDR3 is 12 residues. The CDR3 coding sequence is TGTGCCAGCAGCTTCTATCCGCTTCCCCTCCACCTT. It encodes CASSFYPLPLHL.

This clonotype was seen once. The chain has TRBV20-1 and TRBJ1-5; 9 bases fit TRBD1. Germline V lookup: CDR1 DFQATT, CDR2 SNEGSKA (reference sequence). The CDR3 runs 16 residues. The trim removed 5 bases at V and 4 bases at J, leaving 12 bases unmatched. As DNA, the CDR3 is TGCAGTGCTTTTAAATACAGGGGGCCGGCGAATCAGCCCCAGCATTTT. It is translated as CSAFKYRGPANQPQHF.

This sequence joins TRBV3-1 and TRBJ1-1; no reliable D call. This CDR3 comprises 11 residues. Germline values: CDR1 LGHDT, CDR2 YNNKEL (reference sequence). V was trimmed by 0 bases and J by 8 bases, leaving 4 bases between them. CDR3 loop: CASSQEHEAFF. The CDR3 DNA follows: TGTGCCAGCAGCCAAGAACACGAAGCTTTCTTT.

This clonotype was seen a handful of times. The genes are TRBV9 and TRBJ1-3, with D uncertain. V lost 5 bases, J lost 1 base, and 7 bases lay in between. Germline CDR1 SGDLS, CDR2 YYNGEE. There are 13 residues in the CDR3. In DNA form, the CDR3 reads TGTGCCAGCAGGAGGCCGTCTGGAAACACCATATATTTT. It yields the protein CASRRPSGNTIYF.

There are many counts of this clonotype. V gene TRBV29-1 combines with J gene TRBJ1-6; tentative D call: TRBD1 (6 bases). From germline, CDR1 is SQVTM and CDR2 ANQGSEA. CDR3 length: 14 residues. With 4 bases removed from V and 9 bases from J, the gap between germline ends came to 16 bases. The CDR3 DNA sequence: TGCAGCGTTGGGAGCAGGGGAGGTCGTTCACCCCTCCACTTT. Protein sequence: CSVGSRGGRSPLHF.

CDR3 sequence reads: CASRLTGVGNEQYF. The CDR3 DNA sequence: TGTGCCAGCAGACTGACAGGGGTTGGAAACGAGCAGTACTTC. The chain is built from TRBV25-1 and TRBJ2-7; 8 nucleotides line up with TRBD1. This CDR3 has 14 residues. Trimming removed 6 bases from V and 5 bases from J; junction bases left unmatched: 9. Per the germline V gene, CDR1 is MGHDK and CDR2 is SYGVNS.